Listed below are T cell receptor beta chains from one sample, sequenced in a study of T cells in Graves' hyperthyroidism and ophthalmopathy. TCRdb used MiXCR to reprocess the multiplex PCR reads, holding one entry per CDR3 protein. The table includes a few hundred thousand distinct CDR3 sequences, approximately 15% detected once. Sample: blood. The source is a woman in her thirties with Graves' hyperthyroidism. Both conserved end residues are part of each CDR3. D genes are given only for firm matches. A clone size is listed for some rows: how often the clone was seen (once, few, many), or a class if it is expanded.

TRBJ2-2 TRBD2 TRBV4-3 - CASSQDLGRDTGELFF TGCGCCAGCAGCCAAGATCTTGGGAGGGACACCGGGGAGCTGTTTTTT
TRBJ1-1 - TRBV29-1 many CSVQRVQATEAFF TGCAGCGTTCAGCGCGTACAAGCCACTGAAGCTTTCTTT
TRBJ2-2 TRBD2 TRBV5-5 many CASSFLVWREGRGTGELFF TGTGCCAGCAGCTTCTTAGTCTGGCGGGAGGGCCGTGGCACCGGGGAGCTGTTTTTT
TRBJ2-7 - TRBV3-1 few CASSPKPDSYEQYF TGTGCCAGCAGCCCCAAACCTGACAGTTACGAGCAGTACTTC
TRBJ2-7 TRBD2 TRBV4-1 few CASSQALAGGRGYEQYF TGCGCCAGCAGCCAAGCCCTTGCCGGCGGGAGGGGTTACGAGCAGTACTTC
TRBJ2-3 TRBD1 TRBV27 many CASSTSTGMGVLGYTQYF TGTGCCAGCAGCACCTCGACAGGGATGGGAGTACTCGGGTATACGCAGTATTTT
TRBJ2-6 - TRBV29-1 - CSVTTASGANVLTF TGCAGCGTTACGACAGCCTCTGGGGCCAACGTCCTGACTTTC
TRBJ2-3 TRBD2 TRBV28 many CASSPTQPAGSTDTQYF TGTGCCAGCAGCCCCACTCAACCAGCGGGAAGCACAGATACGCAGTATTTT
TRBJ2-2 - TRBV11-2 many CASSLPAASLNTGELFF TGTGCCAGCAGCTTACCCGCCGCTAGCCTGAACACCGGGGAGCTGTTTTTT
TRBJ2-5 - TRBV4-1 many CASSEGWGQYF TGCGCCAGCAGTGAAGGGTGGGGACAGTACTTC
TRBJ2-4 - TRBV27 few CASSSGSGDIQYF TGTGCCAGCAGTTCAGGGAGTGGTGACATTCAGTACTTC
TRBJ2-1 TRBD2 TRBV7-9 many CASSLGLAESYNEQFF TGTGCCAGCAGCCTGGGACTAGCGGAGTCCTACAATGAGCAGTTCTTC
TRBJ2-2 - TRBV11-2 many CASSLAGAVTGELFF TGTGCCAGCAGCTTAGCGGGAGCGGTCACCGGGGAGCTGTTTTTT
TRBJ2-1 TRBD2 TRBV7-9 many CASSLRLAGGVGKGNEQFF TGTGCCAGCAGCTTACGACTAGCGGGAGGAGTTGGAAAGGGAAATGAGCAGTTCTTC
TRBJ2-3 - TRBV6-1 many CASRTMGRSTDTQYF TGTGCCAGCCGAACTATGGGCCGTAGCACAGATACGCAGTATTTT
TRBJ1-1 TRBD1 TRBV24-1 few CATAGGGLAFF TGTGCCACTGCAGGGGGCGGTTTGGCTTTCTTT
TRBJ2-1 TRBD2 TRBV7-2 many CASSLAGTRVEQFF TGTGCCAGCAGCTTAGCGGGGACTAGGGTTGAGCAGTTCTTC
TRBJ2-3 - TRBV12-3/TRBV12-4 many CASSDKADEDTQYF TGTGCCAGCAGCGACAAGGCCGATGAGGATACGCAGTATTTT
TRBJ2-1 - TRBV20-1 - CSARMETRGGREQFF TGCAGTGCTAGAATGGAGACTAGGGGAGGTCGTGAGCAGTTCTTC
TRBJ1-1 - TRBV7-9 many CASSYRRGASTEAFF TGTGCCAGCAGCTACCGGAGGGGGGCGAGCACTGAAGCTTTCTTT
TRBJ2-7 - TRBV20-1 many CSARRTERNEQYF TGCAGTGCTAGGAGGACAGAGAGAAACGAGCAGTACTTC
TRBJ2-5 - TRBV9 few CASSVALDSPNQETQYF TGTGCCAGCAGCGTAGCCTTGGACAGTCCAAATCAAGAGACCCAGTACTTC
TRBJ2-1 - TRBV3-1 many CASSQEVQIYNEQFF TGTGCCAGCAGCCAAGAAGTCCAGATTTACAATGAGCAGTTCTTC
TRBJ1-2 - TRBV12-3/TRBV12-4 - CASRSGSEGYGYTF TGTGCCAGCAGATCGGGAAGCGAAGGCTATGGCTACACCTTC
TRBJ2-1 TRBD2 TRBV18 few CASSPPATSGVNEQFF TGTGCCAGCTCACCCCCAGCGACTAGCGGCGTCAATGAGCAGTTCTTC
TRBJ2-7 TRBD2 TRBV7-9 many CASSRTSGRTAYEQYF TGTGCCAGCAGCCGGACTAGCGGGAGGACGGCCTACGAGCAGTACTTC
TRBJ2-3 - TRBV10-1 - CASSPGAAYTTHTDTQYF TGCGCCAGCAGCCCAGGGGCCGCCTATACTACTCACACAGATACGCAGTATTTT
TRBJ1-1 - TRBV5-1 - CASSFTAMNTEAFF TGCGCCAGCAGCTTTACAGCTATGAACACTGAAGCTTTCTTT
TRBJ2-5 TRBD1 TRBV12-3/TRBV12-4 many CASSLASGQGGETQYF TGTGCCAGCAGTTTAGCTTCGGGACAGGGCGGGGAGACCCAGTACTTC
TRBJ2-3 - TRBV29-1 few CSVVATQITDTQYF TGCAGCGTTGTAGCGACCCAGATCACAGATACGCAGTATTTT
TRBJ1-4 - TRBV6-1 - CASTMTGEDEKLFF TGTGCCAGCACTATGACGGGCGAAGATGAAAAACTGTTTTTT
TRBJ1-4 TRBD1 TRBV18 many CASSSQGRPNEKLFF TGTGCCAGCTCATCACAGGGGCGGCCTAATGAAAAACTGTTTTTT
TRBJ2-1 - TRBV20-1 - CSASSGVLDEQFF TGCAGTGCATCCAGTGGGGTATTGGATGAGCAGTTCTTC
TRBJ2-5 - TRBV7-3 - CASSPGGSDQETQYF TGTGCCAGCAGCCCCGGCGGGTCCGACCAAGAGACCCAGTACTTC
TRBJ1-1 TRBD1 TRBV7-3 many CASSLRPTGLFNTEAFF TGTGCCAGCAGCTTACGGCCGACAGGGTTGTTTAACACTGAAGCTTTCTTT
TRBJ2-1 - TRBV7-9 few CASSTLRDIYNEQFF TGTGCCAGCAGCACCCTCCGGGATATCTACAATGAGCAGTTCTTC
TRBJ1-6 - TRBV12-3/TRBV12-4 many CASSLLGDSPLHF TGTGCCAGCAGTCTGCTGGGAGATTCACCCCTCCACTTT
TRBJ2-1 - TRBV29-1 many CSVEGPGYNEQFF TGCAGCGTTGAAGGGCCCGGCTACAATGAGCAGTTCTTC
TRBJ2-1 - TRBV7-2 many CASSHRIEYDNEQFF TGTGCCAGCAGCCACCGGATTGAATATGACAATGAGCAGTTCTTC
TRBJ2-7 - TRBV12-3/TRBV12-4 many CASTEGSRQAPSYEQYF TGTGCCAGCACCGAAGGGTCCCGGCAGGCACCCTCCTACGAGCAGTACTTC
TRBJ2-7 - TRBV6-1 many CASRRGSYEQYF TGTGCCAGCAGACGGGGCTCCTACGAGCAGTACTTC
TRBJ2-7 - TRBV4-2 - CASSQDNGIREQYF TGTGCCAGCAGCCAAGATAACGGGATCCGCGAGCAGTACTTC
TRBJ2-5 TRBD1 TRBV3-1 many CASRVTGGSGTQYF TGTGCCAGCAGGGTAACAGGGGGCAGCGGGACCCAGTACTTC
TRBJ2-7 - TRBV27 few CASGGQRYEQYF TGTGCCAGCGGCGGACAGCGCTACGAGCAGTACTTC
TRBJ2-3 - TRBV3-1 many CASSLRDSADTQYF TGTGCCAGCAGCCTCCGGGACTCTGCGGATACGCAGTATTTT
TRBJ2-7 - TRBV18 - CASSPPGMSSGVAGEQYF TGTGCCAGCTCACCACCGGGTATGTCGTCGGGAGTGGCTGGGGAGCAGTACTTC
TRBJ2-2 - TRBV3-1 - CVSSQEWSGELFF TGTGTCAGCAGCCAAGAGTGGTCCGGGGAGCTGTTTTTT
TRBJ2-2 - TRBV7-2 - CASKTGPFYAGELFF TGTGCCAGCAAAACAGGGCCATTTTATGCCGGGGAGCTGTTTTTT
TRBJ1-4 TRBD1 TRBV7-9 few CASSSTGGEDPKKLFF TGTGCCAGCAGTTCGACAGGGGGTGAAGACCCCAAAAAACTGTTTTTT
TRBJ1-1 TRBD1 TRBV12-3/TRBV12-4 many CASSHNGQGATTEAFF TGTGCCAGCAGCCATAATGGACAGGGGGCGACCACTGAAGCTTTCTTT
TRBJ2-2 - TRBV7-6 many CASRRDNTGELFF TGTGCCAGCAGAAGGGACAACACCGGGGAGCTGTTTTTT
TRBJ2-7 TRBD1 TRBV12-3/TRBV12-4 few CASSLDRGPSYEQYF TGTGCCAGCAGTTTAGACAGGGGTCCTTCCTACGAGCAGTACTTC
TRBJ2-4 - TRBV20-1 many CSARDRAVAKNIQYF TGCAGTGCTAGAGATCGCGCTGTAGCCAAAAACATTCAGTACTTC